This T cell receptor beta chain was observed in a study of cytomegalovirus exposure and HLA in healthy donors. The V and J ends lost 2 bases and 0 bases respectively, with 7 bases between them. CDR3 length equals 13 residues. CDR1 and CDR2 from the germline V gene are SQVTM and ANQGSEA. Findings and limits, study-wide: In a later analysis, at a false discovery rate of 0.05, over 15,000 TCR beta sequences were associated with HLA alleles. While the bulk of TCR sequences proved rare, some public TCRs turned up in many donors. As a later analysis showed, several of the most significant clusters appeared to be linked to common viral pathogens.

As concerns this clone: The target antigen is unknown.

The PCR contained 60 Vbeta and 13 Jbeta primers. The table came from immunoSEQ multiplex PCR; TCRdb's copy has only in-frame clones and leaves some out. The sample holds about 180,000 clones, approximately 72% seen once. The V call is TRBV29-1, the J call TRBJ1-1; weak D call: TRBD1 (6 bases). This TCR was sampled from a human donor in good health. Sequenced: PBMCs. The CDR3 bases are TGCAGCGTTGAACAGGGGATGAACACTGAAGCTTTCTTT. It yields the protein CSVEQGMNTEAFF.